The 17 T cell receptor beta chains below all came from one sample that was sequenced in a study of cytomegalovirus exposure and HLA in healthy donors. The PCR used 60 Vbeta and 13 Jbeta primers. TCRdb's table, derived via immunoSEQ multiplex PCR, lists solely in-frame clones and lacks some. The data contain tens of thousands of clones, 78% of them singletons. Sequenced material: PBMCs. The receptors here all came from a woman in her 40s in good health and CMV-seronegative.

The chain combines TRBV21-1 with TRBJ2-7; TRBD2 is the table's D call and was not checked against the DNA. TRBV21-1 is noted as a pseudogene. The length of the CDR3 is 18 residues. The CDR3 DNA sequence: TGTGCCAGCAGCGTCCCCACCCGAGCGGGAGGGCCTCAAAACGAGCAGTACTTC. Protein sequence: CASSVPTRAGGPQNEQYF.

The rearrangement joins TRBV28 to TRBJ1-2, with unresolved D. This CDR3 spans 11 amino acids. Germline lookup yields CDR1 MDHEN and CDR2 SYDVKM. V lost 4 bases, J lost 4 bases, and 4 bases lay in between. In nucleotides, the CDR3 is TGTGCCAGCAGTTCTAGCTATGGCTACACCTTC. It specifies CASSSSYGYTF.

This chain uses TRBV4-2 with TRBJ2-2, with D possibly TRBD1 on 5 matching bases. Germline V lookup: CDR1 LGHNA, CDR2 YNFKEQ. V was clipped by 1 base and J by 4 bases, with 13 bases between them. The CDR3 runs 16 residues. CDR3 in amino acids: CASSQGRARSTGELFF. The CDR3 nucleotides are TGTGCCAGCAGCCAAGGCAGGGCTAGAAGCACCGGGGAGCTGTTTTTT.

This clone was seen a few times. V and J are TRBV9 and TRBJ2-1; D possibly corresponds to TRBD1 (6 bases). Germline CDR1 reads SGDLS; CDR2 reads YYNGEE. This CDR3 has 15 residues. Trimming stripped 3 bases from V and 6 bases from J, with 16 bases between. The CDR3 nucleotides are TGTGCCAGCAGCGGGACAGCCCGTGGCGTCAATGAGCAGTTCTTC. Its protein product is CASSGTARGVNEQFF.

V gene TRBV7-2 combines with J gene TRBJ2-4; D gene uncertain. CDR3 length: 16 amino acids. Germline V gene lookup returns CDR1 SGHTA and CDR2 FQGNSA. V gave up 4 bases and J gave up 2 bases, with 15 bases separating them. In DNA form, the CDR3 reads TGTGCCAGCAGCTCGCAGCGCTTAGAACCCAAAAACATTCAGTACTTC. Protein sequence: CASSSQRLEPKNIQYF.

The gene calls are TRBV5-6 and TRBJ2-5; TRBD1 is a possible D gene (7 bases). The DNA end is a closer match to TRBJ2-7, so the J assignment may be wrong. The CDR3 runs to 14 residues. Germline CDR1 is SGHDT and CDR2 is YYEEEE. The CDR3 DNA is TGTGCCAGCAAATGGGGGGACAGATCCTACGAGCAGTACTTC. Translating gives CASKWGDRSYEQYF.

The chain links TRBV4-1 to TRBJ2-7, with 12 bases aligning to TRBD2. The germline CDR1 and CDR2 sequences are MGHRA and YSYEKL. The J segment lost 4 bases and the V segment lost 6 bases, leaving 7 bases of the junction unmatched. The CDR3 has 15 residues. The CDR3 DNA follows: TGCGCCAGCAGTCCGACTAGCGGGAGTTGGTACGAGCAGTACTTC. It specifies CASSPTSGSWYEQYF.

This clone was counted many times. The J gene is TRBJ2-2, the V gene TRBV2; 9 bases are shared with TRBD1. V shed 9 bases and J 3 bases; nucleotides not matched to a gene: 5. This CDR3 is built from 14 residues. Germline loops: CDR1 SNHLY, CDR2 FYNNEI. This CDR3 is CASLGQGHTGELFF. CDR3 bases: TGTGCCAGTTTGGGACAGGGCCACACCGGGGAGCTGTTTTTT.

V gene TRBV6-5 combines with J gene TRBJ2-1; D may be TRBD1 (5 bases). CDR3 length equals 16 residues. V was clipped by 0 bases and J by 0 bases, with 9 bases between them. CDR1 is MNHEY and CDR2 is SVGAGI in the germline V gene. The CDR3 bases are TGTGCCAGCAGTTACTCGAGACAGAGCTCCTACAATGAGCAGTTCTTC. Amino acids: CASSYSRQSSYNEQFF.

V is TRBV2 and J is TRBJ2-3; possible D gene TRBD2, 6 bases. The germline V gene encodes CDR1 SNHLY and CDR2 FYNNEI. The V end was cut by 11 bases, the J end by 4 bases, with 13 bases between. The CDR3 length is 12 residues. CDR3 sequence (DNA): TGTGCCGGATCAACTAGCCCAGATACGCAGTATTTT. Its translation is CAGSTSPDTQYF.

This clone was observed a few times. The chain employs TRBV28 and TRBJ1-1, with TRBD1 as a possible D gene (6 bases). V was clipped by 3 bases and J by 2 bases, with 13 bases between them. This CDR3 comprises 15 residues. Germline values: CDR1 MDHEN, CDR2 SYDVKM. In DNA form, the CDR3 reads TGTGCCAGCAGTTTGGGGGCGGGGGGTAACACTGAAGCTTTCTTT. Its translation is CASSLGAGGNTEAFF.

The genes are TRBV19 and TRBJ1-2, with 7 bases that match TRBD1. V lost 5 bases and J lost 6; bases outside the gene matches: 6. The germline gives CDR1 LNHDA, CDR2 SQIVND (reference sequence). CDR3 length equals 13 residues. The CDR3 is CASSHDRANGYTF. The CDR3 coding sequence is TGTGCCAGTAGTCACGACAGGGCCAATGGCTACACCTTC.

This chain joins TRBV5-1 and TRBJ1-4, with D perhaps matching TRBD1 (6 bases). The CDR3 spans 15 residues. V was cut by 0 bases and J by 5 bases, with 11 bases left in between. The V gene's germline CDR1 is SGHRS and CDR2 YFSETQ. DNA for the CDR3: TGCGCCAGCAGCTTGGTCGGACAGCTAAATGAAAAACTGTTTTTT. It translates to CASSLVGQLNEKLFF.

The chain combines TRBV5-4 with TRBJ2-1, with 8 bases lining up with TRBD2. This CDR3 spans 16 amino acids. Germline V lookup: CDR1 SGHNT, CDR2 YYREEE (reference sequence). Germline trimming cut 4 bases from V and 0 bases from J; bases unmatched to any gene: 6. CDR3 in DNA: TGTGCCAGCAGCGTTAGTAGCGGGATCTCCTACAATGAGCAGTTCTTC. Protein: CASSVSSGISYNEQFF.

The chain couples TRBV27 to TRBJ2-7, with D perhaps TRBD2 (6 bases). Germline V gene lookup returns CDR1 MNHEY and CDR2 SMNVEV (reference sequence). This CDR3 is 15 amino acids long. V shed 6 bases and J shed 1 base, with 16 bases lying between them. In DNA form, the CDR3 reads TGTGCCAGCAGCCCCACGGGGACTCGATCCTACGAGCAGTACTTC. This encodes CASSPTGTRSYEQYF.

This sequence joins TRBV14 and TRBJ2-5, with 7 bases aligning to TRBD2. The V gene end was trimmed by 4 bases and the J gene end by 5 bases; junction bases not matched to a gene: 10. The length of the CDR3 is 15 residues. CDR1 is SGHDN and CDR2 is FVKESK in the germline V gene. CDR3 DNA sequence: TGTGCCAGCAGCCCTTTGCGGGAGTGGACGGAGACCCAGTACTTC. Encoded protein: CASSPLREWTETQYF.

The V and J genes are TRBV6-5 and TRBJ2-1, with D possibly TRBD1 on 6 matching bases. The CDR3 runs 13 residues. Deletions cut 4 bases from V and 9 bases from J, with 13 bases between. In germline, CDR1 is MNHEY, CDR2 SVGAGI. The CDR3 DNA is TGTGCCAGCAGTTGGAGTCAGGGGACTGAGCAGTTCTTC. It encodes CASSWSQGTEQFF.